This T cell receptor beta chain was observed in a study of yellow fever vaccine responses in identical twins. Study outcomes and limitations: A vaccine T cell response that seemed partly convergent and partly personalized was reported in twins.

The junction had 7 bases not matched to a gene; V was cut back by 2 bases and J by 8 bases. CDR1 is KGHSH and CDR2 is LQKENI in the germline V gene. The length of the CDR3 is 15 residues. On this clonotype: Its antigen is still unknown.

TCRdb fed the RT-PCR reads into MiXCR, producing one record per CDR3 protein. In the table there are under 3,000 distinct CDR3 sequences, 86% of which are singletons. The chain recombines TRBV18 with TRBJ1-1; 11 bases agree with TRBD1. The source is a woman between 18 and 30 years old who received the yellow fever vaccine. Sample: T cells from blood (PBMCs), unsorted or a sorted subset (not recorded which), taken before or after yellow fever vaccination (not recorded which). DNA for the CDR3: TGTGCCAGCTCACCAGACGGGGACAGGGGGGAAGAAGCTTTCTTT. Amino acids: CASSPDGDRGEEAFF.